Listed here are 28 T cell receptor beta chains from one sample, sequenced in a study of blood T cell repertoires in COVID-19. The data were produced by immunoSEQ multiplex PCR, yet TCRdb's version contains in-frame clones alone and is incomplete. The table has about 130,000 clones, roughly nine tenths seen once. The sequenced sample was peripheral blood. The source of these receptors is a woman between 70 and 85 years old with COVID-19, enrolled during active disease.

This chain connects TRBV5-1 to TRBJ2-7; a possible D gene is TRBD2 (5 bases). The germline V and J ends were trimmed by 4 bases and 2 bases, with 16 bases remaining between them. The CDR3 contains 15 residues. Germline V CDR1 and CDR2: SGHRS, YFSETQ. CDR3 sequence reads: CASSGGQARAYEQYF. In nucleotides, the CDR3 is TGCGCCAGCAGCGGCGGGCAGGCTCGAGCCTACGAGCAGTACTTC.

V is TRBV7-3 and J is TRBJ2-1; 11 bases agree with TRBD1. V was clipped by 7 bases and J by 6 bases; unmatched bases: 5. The CDR3 is 14 residues long. CDR1 is SGHTA, CDR2 FQGTGA, per germline. CDR3 bases: TGTGCCAGCAAGGCGGGACAGGGGGGCAATGAGCAGTTCTTC. Translated, it gives CASKAGQGGNEQFF.

The count of this clone is one. This chain uses TRBV4-2 with TRBJ2-1, with no clear D. This CDR3 comprises 14 residues. With 0 bases removed from V and 7 bases from J, the gap between germline ends came to 10 bases. Per germline, CDR1 LGHNA and CDR2 YNFKEQ. In DNA, the CDR3 is TGTGCCAGCAGCCAAGAACTACTGATGAATGAGCAGTTCTTC. Residues: CASSQELLMNEQFF.

This clone has just a few counts. CDR3 in DNA: TGCGCCAGCAGCTACCACACAGGAGAGAACACTGAAGCTTTCTTT. Translation: CASSYHTGENTEAFF. This sequence joins TRBV5-1 and TRBJ1-1; a possible D gene is TRBD1 (5 bases). Germline CDR1 SGHRS, CDR2 YFSETQ. Trimming took off 3 bases at V and 1 base at J, with 13 bases between the two ends. The CDR3 runs to 15 residues.

V and J are TRBV6-6 and TRBJ1-5; no reliable D call. The germline V and J ends were trimmed by 6 bases and 0 bases, with 9 bases remaining between them. The germline V gene encodes CDR1 MNHNY and CDR2 SVGAGI (reference sequence). The CDR3 contains 14 residues. The chain's CDR3 is CASSRPVSNQPQHF. The CDR3 region has the DNA TGTGCCAGCAGCCGACCGGTTAGCAATCAGCCCCAGCATTTT.

The chain employs TRBV5-1 and TRBJ2-3; tentatively, D is TRBD1 (7 bases). The CDR3 extends over 15 amino acids. Germline-derived CDR1 and CDR2 are SGHRS and YFSETQ. Trimming took 2 bases from V and 4 from J, leaving 14 bases between them. CDR3 sequence (DNA): TGCGCCAGCAGCTTCGGTGACAGGGAGGCAGATACGCAGTATTTT. As protein: CASSFGDREADTQYF.

This rearrangement joins TRBV7-6 to TRBJ2-4, with D maybe TRBD2 (5 bases). The CDR3 spans 15 residues. Germline loops: CDR1 SGHVS, CDR2 FNYEAQ. The V gene lost 5 bases and the J gene lost 3 bases, with 14 bases spanning the gap. In nucleotides, the CDR3 is TGTGCCAGCAGCCCTATCGAGGGAGTCAAAAACATTCAGTACTTC. Residues: CASSPIEGVKNIQYF.

This chain connects TRBV15 to TRBJ1-4, with a tentative D call TRBD1 (6 bases). V dropped 5 bases and J dropped 7 bases, with 14 bases sitting between them. CDR1 and CDR2 from the germline V gene are LNHNV and YYDKDF (reference sequence). This CDR3 has 14 amino acids. The CDR3 sequence: CATSGDTRTEKLFF. CDR3 in DNA: TGTGCCACCAGCGGGGACACTCGTACTGAAAAACTGTTTTTT.

The genes are TRBV28 and TRBJ2-7, with 7 bases matching TRBD1. The CDR3 contains 15 residues. Germline V CDR1 and CDR2: MDHEN, SYDVKM. With 5 bases clipped from V and 7 bases from J, the junction kept 14 bases outside the gene matches. CDR3 residues: CASSPPSGQLREQYF. CDR3 DNA: TGTGCCAGCAGTCCCCCCTCGGGACAGCTAAGGGAGCAGTACTTC.

The chain is built from TRBV3-1 (or the pseudogene TRBV3-2) and TRBJ2-7; 8 bases fit TRBD2. Per the germline V gene, CDR1 is LGHDT and CDR2 is YNNKEL (reference sequence). Trimming cost V 4 bases and J 6 bases; bases outside gene matches: 8. The length of the CDR3 is 14 residues. CDR3 region: CASSPGGGLSEQYF. DNA of the CDR3: TGTGCCAGCAGCCCGGGCGGGGGGCTCTCCGAGCAGTACTTC.

This chain joins TRBV7-7 and TRBJ2-2; 7 bases are shared with TRBD1. This CDR3 is 15 amino acids long. After removal of 5 bases from V and 0 bases from J, the junction contained 3 bases not matched to a gene. The germline gives CDR1 SSHAT, CDR2 FNYEAQ (reference sequence). The CDR3: CASSPGTANTGELFF. The CDR3 DNA follows: TGTGCCAGCAGCCCTGGGACAGCGAACACCGGGGAGCTGTTTTTT.

This chain links TRBV6-5 with TRBJ2-5; D perhaps matches TRBD2 (5 bases). The CDR3 totals 15 residues. Germline V lookup: CDR1 MNHEY, CDR2 SVGAGI. Trimming took off 11 bases at V and 5 bases at J, with 24 bases between the two ends. The CDR3 loop is CAGKRTLAPGETQYF. CDR3 nucleotides: TGTGCCGGAAAAAGAACCCTAGCCCCCGGGGAGACCCAGTACTTC.

The chain couples TRBV19 to TRBJ1-2, with 7 bases lining up with TRBD1. Germline values: CDR1 LNHDA, CDR2 SQIVND (reference sequence). V shed 6 bases, J shed 4 bases, and the junction held 8 bases outside the gene matches. CDR3 size: 14 residues. CDR3 sequence: CASRRQGLTYGYTF. Written as DNA, the CDR3 is TGTGCCAGTAGGCGACAGGGACTTACCTATGGCTACACCTTC.

The chain joins TRBV9 to TRBJ2-7; 9 bases line up with TRBD1. Germline V CDR1 and CDR2: SGDLS, YYNGEE. J gave up 4 bases and V 2 bases, and 7 bases lay outside the gene matches. CDR3 length: 15 residues. Here the CDR3 DNA reads TGTGCCAGCAGCGTTGCACAGGGGGCGCCTTACGAGCAGTACTTC. This encodes CASSVAQGAPYEQYF.

V gene TRBV28 combines with J gene TRBJ2-7; 8 nucleotides align to TRBD2. CDR1 is MDHEN and CDR2 is SYDVKM in the germline V gene. This CDR3 contains 14 residues. Losses at the gene ends were 5 bases for V and 6 bases for J; bases not matched to a gene: 9. This CDR3 reads CASSPPGGRSEQYF. CDR3 bases: TGTGCCAGCAGTCCCCCGGGGGGGCGCAGCGAGCAGTACTTC.

The genes are TRBV4-1 and TRBJ1-2; TRBD1 might be the D (5 bases). Germline CDR1 is MGHRA and CDR2 is YSYEKL. Trimming took 2 bases from V and 4 from J, leaving 11 bases between them. The length of the CDR3 is 14 residues. The CDR3, as DNA: TGCGCCAGCAGCCAAAGCAGGGATTCCTATGGCTACACCTTC. Its translation: CASSQSRDSYGYTF.

CDR3 nucleotides: TGCGCCAGCAGGCCGATTGACAGCTCCATGAACACTGAAGCTTTCTTT. Amino acid sequence: CASRPIDSSMNTEAFF. The chain recombines TRBV5-1 with TRBJ1-1; possible D gene TRBD1, 5 bases. This CDR3 is built from 16 residues. The ends were cut back, 5 bases at V and 0 bases at J, with 17 bases in the middle. Germline CDR1 and CDR2: SGHRS and YFSETQ.

The rearrangement links TRBV10-3 to TRBJ2-2; maybe TRBD2 (6 bases). The CDR3 covers 19 residues. Trimming took 2 bases from V and 0 from J, leaving 19 bases between them. Germline CDR1 is ENHRY and CDR2 is SYGVKD. The CDR3 here is CAISEQRGGGTTNTGELFF. CDR3 coding DNA: TGTGCCATCAGTGAGCAGAGGGGTGGAGGGACCACGAACACCGGGGAGCTGTTTTTT.

The J gene is TRBJ2-7, the V gene TRBV27; a weak D match, TRBD2 (5 bases). CDR3 length equals 14 residues. V lost 8 bases, J lost 0 bases, and 14 bases lay in between. Germline V lookup: CDR1 MNHEY, CDR2 SMNVEV (reference sequence). This CDR3 reads CASAPSGSSYEQYF. The CDR3 DNA reads TGTGCCAGCGCCCCGAGTGGGAGCTCCTACGAGCAGTACTTC.

V usage is TRBV9 and J usage is TRBJ2-3; 8 bases are a match to TRBD2. Germline assignment: CDR1 SGDLS and CDR2 YYNGEE. There are 14 residues in the CDR3. J was trimmed by 3 bases and V by 1 base; bases with no gene match: 1. CDR3 in amino acids: CASSVSSGTDTQYF. The CDR3 bases are TGTGCCAGCAGCGTATCTAGCGGGACAGATACGCAGTATTTT.

The chain links TRBV5-1 to TRBJ1-4; D is unclear. The CDR3 is 16 amino acids. CDR1 and CDR2 (germline): SGHRS, YFSETQ. V lost 0 bases to trimming and J lost 8 bases, with 17 bases between them. The DNA for the CDR3 is TGCGCCAGCAGCTTGGGGGTGAAGAGGGATAAGGAAAAACTGTTTTTT. It translates to CASSLGVKRDKEKLFF.

The genes are TRBV30 and TRBJ2-1; 8 bases map to TRBD2. V trimming: 0 bases; J trimming: 4 bases; junction bases outside the gene matches: 5. CDR1 is GTSNPN and CDR2 is SVGIG in the germline V gene (reference sequence). There are 15 residues in the CDR3. In nucleotides, the CDR3 is TGTGCCTGGAGTGTACTCGGGGGGGTATACAATGAGCAGTTCTTC. Translated: CAWSVLGGVYNEQFF. The whole variable domain, filled in from reference TRBV30 and TRBJ2-1, reads SQTIHQWPATLVQPVGSPLSLECTVEGTSNPNLYWYRQAAGRGLQLLFYSVGIGQISSEVPQNLSASRPQDRQFILSSKKLLLSDSGFYLCAWSVLGGVYNEQFFGPGTRLTVL.

The V call is TRBV5-4, the J call TRBJ1-1; D is perhaps TRBD1 (5 bases). The CDR3 runs 15 residues. V was pared by 0 bases and J by 3 bases, with 12 bases between. Germline-derived CDR1 and CDR2 are SGHNT and YYREEE (reference sequence). CDR3 nucleotides: TGTGCCAGCAGCTTGGGGGCCCCGGGGGACACTGAAGCTTTCTTT. Protein: CASSLGAPGDTEAFF.

The V gene is TRBV7-9, the J gene TRBJ1-2; tentative D call: TRBD1 (5 bases). Germline CDR1 reads SEHNR; CDR2 reads FQNEAQ (reference sequence). The CDR3 spans 15 residues. V was trimmed by 1 base and J by 2 bases, leaving 11 bases between them. CDR3 protein: CASSLGTGRNYGYTF. CDR3 sequence (DNA): TGTGCCAGCAGCTTAGGAACAGGACGCAACTATGGCTACACCTTC.

This clone appeared a single time. CDR3 sequence: CASSLYNYGYTF. The CDR3 nucleotides read TGTGCCAGCAGCTTATATAACTATGGCTACACCTTC. The chain is built from TRBV11-2 and TRBJ1-2; D remains unclear. V lost 2 bases, J lost 1 base, and 2 bases lay in between. Germline-derived CDR1 and CDR2 are SGHAT and FQNNGV. This CDR3 is 12 amino acids long.

The gene calls are TRBV12-3 or TRBV12-4 and TRBJ2-3; the match to TRBD2 covers 7 bases. The CDR3 length is 13 residues. The V and J ends lost 3 bases and 3 bases, in that order; junction bases with no gene match: 0. The CDR3: CASSFGRTDTQYF. In DNA, the CDR3 is TGTGCCAGCAGTTTCGGGAGGACAGATACGCAGTATTTT.

The chain joins TRBV18 to TRBJ1-1; D perhaps matches TRBD1 (5 bases). Germline V gives CDR1 KGHSH, CDR2 LQKENI. V lost 6 bases, J lost 1 base, and 9 bases lay in between. The CDR3 is made up of 13 amino acids. The CDR3: CASSAGQNTEAFF. CDR3 DNA sequence: TGTGCCAGCTCTGCAGGGCAGAACACTGAAGCTTTCTTT.

In DNA form, the CDR3 reads TGTGCCAGCAGCGCCGTCCGGGGGACAGGGGGGGACTATGGCTACACCTTC. Its protein product is CASSAVRGTGGDYGYTF. The chain has TRBV21-1 and TRBJ1-2; the DNA was not compared with TRBD1, the D call given in the table. TRBV21-1 is an annotated pseudogene. The CDR3 contains 17 residues.